These T cell receptor beta chains were read from a single sample in a study of Graves' ophthalmopathy and Graves' hyperthyroidism. TCRdb independently ran MiXCR on the multiplex PCR reads; one entry per CDR3 protein. This table holds around 1,200,000 distinct CDR3 sequences, about two fifths found once. Sequencing input: peripheral blood or thyroid tissue (not recorded which). Receptor source: an adult man with Graves' hyperthyroidism. Each CDR3 is given with its conserved first and last residue. Fields, in order: CDR3 protein, V gene, J gene, clone size. Clone size is stated in some rows and not others, as once, few, many or a class when expanded.

CASSIRDSETQYF	TRBV6-1	TRBJ2-5	-
CAPVGTSGNTGELFF	TRBV24-1	TRBJ2-2	-
CASSPSDQETQYF	TRBV4-2	TRBJ2-5	many
CASNLHVDGAGGSQAQYF	TRBV2	TRBJ2-5	-
CASAPRGAGTGSYEQYF	TRBV5-1	TRBJ2-7	-
CASSSVGTGFYEQYF	TRBV5-6	TRBJ2-7	few
CASSMYSQNEQYF	TRBV19	TRBJ2-7	many
CSALPGSWHEQYF	TRBV20-1	TRBJ2-7	many
CASSIRQPQETQYF	TRBV19	TRBJ2-5	many
CASRERDFANYGYTIYF	TRBV2	TRBJ1-3	-
CSVEGTGEDYTF	TRBV29-1	TRBJ1-2	-
CASSYGDRVGYGYTF	TRBV6-5	TRBJ1-2	many
CASSLEGINSGNTIYF	TRBV5-1	TRBJ1-3	few
CASRAKTNTGELFF	TRBV6-9	TRBJ2-2	-